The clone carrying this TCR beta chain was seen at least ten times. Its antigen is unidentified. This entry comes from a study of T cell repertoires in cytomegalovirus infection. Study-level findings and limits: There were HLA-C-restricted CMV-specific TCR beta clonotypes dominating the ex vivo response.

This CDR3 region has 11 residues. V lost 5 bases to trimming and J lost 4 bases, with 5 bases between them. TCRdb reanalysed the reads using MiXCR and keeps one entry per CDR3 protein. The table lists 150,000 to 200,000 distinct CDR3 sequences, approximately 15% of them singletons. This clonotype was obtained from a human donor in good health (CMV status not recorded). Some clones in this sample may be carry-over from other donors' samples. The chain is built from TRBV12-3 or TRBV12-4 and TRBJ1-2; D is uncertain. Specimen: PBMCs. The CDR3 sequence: CASSSSYGYTF. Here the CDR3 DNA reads TGTGCCAGCAGTAGTTCCTATGGCTACACCTTC.